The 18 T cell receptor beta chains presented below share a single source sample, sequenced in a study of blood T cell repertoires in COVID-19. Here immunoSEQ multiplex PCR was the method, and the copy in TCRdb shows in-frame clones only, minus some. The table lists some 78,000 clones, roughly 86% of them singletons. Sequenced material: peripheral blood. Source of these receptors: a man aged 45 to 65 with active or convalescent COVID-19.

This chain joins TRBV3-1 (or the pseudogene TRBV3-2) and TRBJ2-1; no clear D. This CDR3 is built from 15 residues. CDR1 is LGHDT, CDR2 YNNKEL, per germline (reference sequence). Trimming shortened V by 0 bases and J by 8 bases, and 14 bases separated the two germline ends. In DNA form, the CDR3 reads TGTGCCAGCAGCCAAGATGCGGTTGTAGGAGATGAGCAGTTCTTC. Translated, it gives CASSQDAVVGDEQFF.

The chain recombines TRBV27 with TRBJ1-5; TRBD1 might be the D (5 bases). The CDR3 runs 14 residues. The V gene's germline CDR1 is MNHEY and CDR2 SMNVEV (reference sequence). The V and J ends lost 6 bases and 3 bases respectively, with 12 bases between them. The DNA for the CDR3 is TGTGCCAGCAGCCGGGGGGGGAACAATCAGCCCCAGCATTTT. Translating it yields CASSRGGNNQPQHF.

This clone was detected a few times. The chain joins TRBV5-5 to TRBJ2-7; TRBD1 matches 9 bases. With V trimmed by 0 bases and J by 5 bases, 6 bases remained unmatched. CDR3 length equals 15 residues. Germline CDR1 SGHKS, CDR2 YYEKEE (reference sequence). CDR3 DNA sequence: TGTGCCAGCAGCTTGGTTGGGACAGGGTCCAACGAGCAGTACTTC. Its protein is CASSLVGTGSNEQYF.

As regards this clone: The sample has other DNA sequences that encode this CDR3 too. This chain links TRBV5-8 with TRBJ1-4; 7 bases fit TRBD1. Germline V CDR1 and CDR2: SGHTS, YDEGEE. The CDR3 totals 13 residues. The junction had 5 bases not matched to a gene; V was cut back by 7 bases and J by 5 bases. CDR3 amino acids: CASADRRNEKLFF. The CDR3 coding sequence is TGTGCCAGCGCGGACAGGAGAAATGAAAAACTGTTTTTT.

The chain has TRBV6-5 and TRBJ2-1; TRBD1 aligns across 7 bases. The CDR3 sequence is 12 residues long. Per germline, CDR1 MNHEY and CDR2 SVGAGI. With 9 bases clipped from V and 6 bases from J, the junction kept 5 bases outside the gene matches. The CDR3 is CASQTGTNEQFF. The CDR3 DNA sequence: TGTGCCAGTCAGACAGGGACCAATGAGCAGTTCTTC.

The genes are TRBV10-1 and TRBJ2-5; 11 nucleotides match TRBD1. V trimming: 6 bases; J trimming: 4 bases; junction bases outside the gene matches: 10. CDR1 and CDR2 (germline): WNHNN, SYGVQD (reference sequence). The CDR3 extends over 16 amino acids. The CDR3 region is CASRRPRDRGRETQYF. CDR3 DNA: TGCGCCAGCAGGAGACCTCGGGACAGGGGGAGAGAGACCCAGTACTTC.

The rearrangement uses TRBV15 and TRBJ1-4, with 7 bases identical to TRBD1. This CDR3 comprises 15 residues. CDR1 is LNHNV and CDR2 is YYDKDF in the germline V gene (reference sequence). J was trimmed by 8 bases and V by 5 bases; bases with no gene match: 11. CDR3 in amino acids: CATSGSGTVSEKLFF. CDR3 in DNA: TGTGCCACCAGCGGATCCGGGACAGTCTCCGAAAAACTGTTTTTT.

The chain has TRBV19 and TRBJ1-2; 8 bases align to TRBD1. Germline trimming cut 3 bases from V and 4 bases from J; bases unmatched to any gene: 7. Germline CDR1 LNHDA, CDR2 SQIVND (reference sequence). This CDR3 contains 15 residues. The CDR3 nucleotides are TGTGCCAGTAGTATTCCACACAGGGGGACCTATGGCTACACCTTC. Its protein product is CASSIPHRGTYGYTF.

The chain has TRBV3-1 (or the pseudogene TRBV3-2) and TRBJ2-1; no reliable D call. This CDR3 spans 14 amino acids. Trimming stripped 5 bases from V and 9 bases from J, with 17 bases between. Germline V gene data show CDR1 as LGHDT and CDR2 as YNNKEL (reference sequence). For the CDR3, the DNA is TGTGCCAGCAGCTTGGGTTCAACTTCGGGTGAGCAGTTCTTC. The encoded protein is CASSLGSTSGEQFF.

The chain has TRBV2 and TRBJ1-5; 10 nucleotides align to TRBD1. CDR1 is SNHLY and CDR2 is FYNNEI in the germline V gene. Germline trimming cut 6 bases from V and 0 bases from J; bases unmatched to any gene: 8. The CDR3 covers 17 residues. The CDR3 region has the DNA TGTGCCAGCAGGGAGCCGGGACAGGGGAATAGCAATCAGCCCCAGCATTTT. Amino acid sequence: CASREPGQGNSNQPQHF.

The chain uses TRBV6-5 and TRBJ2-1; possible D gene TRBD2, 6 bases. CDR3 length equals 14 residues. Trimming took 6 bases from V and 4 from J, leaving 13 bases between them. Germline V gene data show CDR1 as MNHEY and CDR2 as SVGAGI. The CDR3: CASRPSGEYNEQFF. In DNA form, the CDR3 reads TGTGCCAGCAGACCTTCGGGGGAGTACAATGAGCAGTTCTTC.

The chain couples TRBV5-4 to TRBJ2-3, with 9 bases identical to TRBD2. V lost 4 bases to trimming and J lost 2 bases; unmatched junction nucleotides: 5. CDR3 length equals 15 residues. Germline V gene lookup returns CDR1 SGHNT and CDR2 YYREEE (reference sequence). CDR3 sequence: CASSGAGGYTDTQYF. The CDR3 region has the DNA TGTGCCAGCAGCGGAGCGGGGGGCTACACAGATACGCAGTATTTT.

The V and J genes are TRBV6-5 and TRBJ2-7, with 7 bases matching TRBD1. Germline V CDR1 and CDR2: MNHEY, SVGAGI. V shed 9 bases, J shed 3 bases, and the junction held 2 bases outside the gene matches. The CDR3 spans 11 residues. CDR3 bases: TGTGCCAGTAGACAGGGCTACGAGCAGTACTTC. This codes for CASRQGYEQYF.

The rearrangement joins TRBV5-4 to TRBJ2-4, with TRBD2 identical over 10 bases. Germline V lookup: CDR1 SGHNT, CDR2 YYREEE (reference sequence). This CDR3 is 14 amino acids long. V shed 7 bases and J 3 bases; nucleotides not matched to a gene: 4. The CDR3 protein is CASAERGGKNIQYF. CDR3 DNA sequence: TGTGCCAGCGCAGAGCGGGGGGGCAAAAACATTCAGTACTTC. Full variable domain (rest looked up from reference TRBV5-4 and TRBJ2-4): ETGVTQSPTHLIKTRGQQVTLRCSSQSGHNTVSWYQQALGQGPQFIFQYYREEENGRGNFPPRFSGLQFPNYSSELNVNALELDDSALYLCASAERGGKNIQYFGAGTRLSVL.

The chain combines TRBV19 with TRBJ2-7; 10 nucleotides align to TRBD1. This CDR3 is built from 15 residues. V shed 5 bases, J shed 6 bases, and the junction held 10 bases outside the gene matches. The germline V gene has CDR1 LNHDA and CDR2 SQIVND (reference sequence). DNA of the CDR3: TGTGCCAGTAGTTACTCCGGGACAGGGGTCTTCGAGCAGTACTTC. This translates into CASSYSGTGVFEQYF. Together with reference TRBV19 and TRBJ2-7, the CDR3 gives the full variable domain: DGGITQSPKYLFRKEGQNVTLSCEQNLNHDAMYWYRQDPGQGLRLIYYSQIVNDFQKGDIAEGYSVSREKKESFPLTVTSAQKNPTAFYLCASSYSGTGVFEQYFGPGTRLTVT.

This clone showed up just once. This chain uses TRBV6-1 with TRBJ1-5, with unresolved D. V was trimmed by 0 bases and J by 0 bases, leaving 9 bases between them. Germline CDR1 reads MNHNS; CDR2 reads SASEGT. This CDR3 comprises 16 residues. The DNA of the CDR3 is TGTGCCAGCAGTGAAGCAGGTCAGGTTAGCAATCAGCCCCAGCATTTT. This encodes CASSEAGQVSNQPQHF.

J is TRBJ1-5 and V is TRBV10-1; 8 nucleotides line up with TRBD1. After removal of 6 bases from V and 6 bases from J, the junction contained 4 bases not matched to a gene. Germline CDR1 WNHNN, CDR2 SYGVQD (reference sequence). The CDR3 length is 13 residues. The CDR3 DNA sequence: TGCGCCAGCAGGACAGGGGTCCCTCAGCCCCAGCATTTT. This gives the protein CASRTGVPQPQHF.

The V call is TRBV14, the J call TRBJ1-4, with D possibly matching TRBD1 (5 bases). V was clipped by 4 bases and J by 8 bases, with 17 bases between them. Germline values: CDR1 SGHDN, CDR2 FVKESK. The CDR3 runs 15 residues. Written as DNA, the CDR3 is TGTGCCAGCAGCCCACGATTAGGGGCAGGAGAAAAACTGTTTTTT. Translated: CASSPRLGAGEKLFF.